This entry is about one T cell receptor (beta chain). Its cognate antigen is unknown. V was cut by 5 bases and J by 0 bases, with 14 bases left in between. This CDR3 has 15 residues. Per the germline V gene, CDR1 is SGHRS and CDR2 is YFSETQ. The sample comes from a study of cytomegalovirus exposure and HLA in healthy donors. Overall study findings and caveats: V- and J-gene trimming in TCR beta was tied to a missense DCLRE1C variant by an analysis performed later. Reportedly, cytomegalovirus status was diagnosed with high sensitivity and specificity.

The PCR employed 60 Vbeta primers together with 13 Jbeta primers. Measured with immunoSEQ multiplex PCR; TCRdb has only the in-frame clones, and not every one. The data hold about 120,000 clones, with approximately 80% observed a single time. This sequence joins TRBV5-1 and TRBJ1-2; D gene uncertain. Sample: PBMCs. The clonotype originates from a woman under 30 in good health and CMV-seronegative. The DNA for the CDR3 is TGCGCCAGCAGGTATGCTCCACCAGCTAACTATGGCTACACCTTC. This sequence encodes CASRYAPPANYGYTF.